The clone carrying this TCR beta chain was counted at least ten times. Antigen specificity is unknown. The data derive from a study of T cells after yellow fever vaccination. General observations from the study: From the bulk population, abundant clonotypes could contaminate and appear within FACS-sorted repertoires. The appearance of a small share of clonotypes in both CD4 and CD8 compartments was observed.

CDR1 LNHNV and CDR2 YYDKDF come from the germline V gene (reference sequence). Trimming took 5 bases from V and 4 from J; bases not matched to a gene: 8. CDR3 length: 15 residues. For TCR, cDNA came from 5'RACE template switching, which added a universal primer site and UMIs. TCRdb fed the 5' RACE reads into MiXCR, producing one record per CDR3 protein. Of about 400,000 distinct CDR3 sequences listed, about 6.2% are singletons. The chain has TRBV15 and TRBJ2-1; 7 bases agree with TRBD2. The sample consisted of PBMCs, taken 5 days after the yellow fever booster vaccination. The origin of this receptor is a man aged 25-45 years who received the YFV17D yellow fever vaccine. For the CDR3, the DNA is TGTGCCACCAGCGGAAGCGGGAAGGCATACAATGAGCAGTTCTTC. Amino acid sequence: CATSGSGKAYNEQFF.